The 3 T cell receptor beta chains below come from one sample, sequenced in a study of glioma-infiltrating T cells. Using RNA template, CDR3s of TCR alpha and beta were amplified with iRepertoire arm-PCR. TCRdb reprocessed the multiplex PCR reads via MiXCR and lists one record per CDR3 protein. There are 100,000 to 150,000 distinct CDR3 sequences in the sample; 20% to 25% occur only once, and about 16% lies in the top ten. The sequencing input was glioma tissue, nonneoplastic brain tissue, or PBMCs (not recorded which). The receptors were sampled from a human donor with low-grade glioma or glioblastoma, undergoing nonglioma brain surgery, or in good health (not recorded which).

As to this clonotype: Since a much larger clone is just one base distant, this may be a read error. This chain connects TRBV7-2 to TRBJ2-5, with TRBD2 matching over 7 bases. The germline V gene has CDR1 SGHTA and CDR2 FQGNSA. CDR3 length: 14 amino acids. DNA for the CDR3: TGTGCCAGCCAAGGCGGGAGCCCCGGAGAGACCAAGTACTTC. Amino acid sequence: CASQGGSPGETKYF.

This clonotype was counted many times. The J gene is TRBJ1-1, the V gene TRBV20-1, with D perhaps matching TRBD1 (5 bases). The CDR3 is made up of 16 amino acids. Looked up from germline, CDR1 is DFQATT and CDR2 is SNEGSKA (reference sequence). The V end was cut by 0 bases, the J end by 1 base, with 15 bases between. The chain's CDR3 is CSARDRVRGRNTEAFF. CDR3 nucleotide sequence: TGCAGTGCTAGAGATCGTGTAAGGGGCAGGAACACTGAAGCTTTCTTT.

Of note for this clonotype: A single base separates this from a much larger clone, so it may be a read error. Because it lacks the conserved phenylalanine or tryptophan at the end, this CDR3 is likely a read error. The genes are TRBV7-9 and TRBJ2-7, with D uncertain. The V and J ends lost 4 bases and 7 bases respectively, with 5 bases between them. CDR1 is SEHNR and CDR2 is FQNEAQ in the germline V gene (reference sequence). There are 10 residues in the CDR3. Here the CDR3 reads CASSSEEQYL. The DNA of the CDR3 is TGTGCCAGCAGCTCGGAGGAGCAGTACCTC.